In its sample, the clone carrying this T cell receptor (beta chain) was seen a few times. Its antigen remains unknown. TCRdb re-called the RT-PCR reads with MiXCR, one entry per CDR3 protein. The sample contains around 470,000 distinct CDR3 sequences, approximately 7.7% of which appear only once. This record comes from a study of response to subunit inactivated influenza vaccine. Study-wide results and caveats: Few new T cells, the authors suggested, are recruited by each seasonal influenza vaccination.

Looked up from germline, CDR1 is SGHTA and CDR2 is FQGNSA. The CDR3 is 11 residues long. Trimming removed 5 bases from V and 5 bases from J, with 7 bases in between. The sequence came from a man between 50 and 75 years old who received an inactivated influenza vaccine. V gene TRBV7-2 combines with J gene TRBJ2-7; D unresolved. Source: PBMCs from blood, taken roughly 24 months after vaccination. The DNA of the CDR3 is TGTGCCAGCAGCCGCTTCCACGAGCAGTACTTC. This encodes CASSRFHEQYF.